The clone carrying this TCR beta chain was observed at least ten times. What it binds is unknown. The data were obtained in a study of molecular identifiers for immune sequencing clone quantification. Across the study: Four portions were sequenced after RNA from approximately 20,000 or 98,000 naive CD8 cells was split five ways in replicates. General study findings and limits: Clonotypes topping 20 RNA copies carried over 97% of effector molecules but under 1% of naive ones. Same-barcode identical TCR molecules could make highly expanded clones look smaller than they are.

CDR3 length equals 12 residues. Trimming cost V 3 bases and J 5 bases, with 11 bases left between them. Germline V gives CDR1 SQVTM, CDR2 ANQGSEA. CD8+CD4-CCR7+CD45RA+ cells were sorted as naive CD8 T cells. TCRdb called the PCR reads again in MiXCR, with one record for every CDR3 protein. Among about 510,000 distinct CDR3 sequences, about 25% were seen once, and the ten largest hold roughly 0.77%. The sequence derives from a human donor in good health. Some libraries in this study had Jurkat cell RNA spiked in. The sequencing sample was made of naive CD8+ T cells from blood, with Jurkat cell RNA spiked in. The subset was: FACS-sorted CD8+CD4-CCR7+CD45RA+ naive T cells. This chain joins TRBV29-1 and TRBJ2-7; possibly TRBD1 for D (6 bases). The CDR3 reads CSVEGAPDEQYF. CDR3 nucleotides: TGCAGCGTTGAGGGGGCGCCGGACGAGCAGTACTTC.